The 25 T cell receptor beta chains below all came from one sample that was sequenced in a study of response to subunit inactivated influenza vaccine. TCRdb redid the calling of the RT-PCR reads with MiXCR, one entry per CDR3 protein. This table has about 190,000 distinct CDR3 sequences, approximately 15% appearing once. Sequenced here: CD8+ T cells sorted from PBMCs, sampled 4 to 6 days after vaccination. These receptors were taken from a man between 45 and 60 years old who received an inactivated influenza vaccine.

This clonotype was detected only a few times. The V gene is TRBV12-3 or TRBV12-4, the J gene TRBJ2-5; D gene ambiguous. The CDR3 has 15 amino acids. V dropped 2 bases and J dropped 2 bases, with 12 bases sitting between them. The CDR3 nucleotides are TGTGCCAGCAGTTTACTTGCGGAGACTCAAGAGACCCAGTACTTC. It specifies CASSLLAETQETQYF.

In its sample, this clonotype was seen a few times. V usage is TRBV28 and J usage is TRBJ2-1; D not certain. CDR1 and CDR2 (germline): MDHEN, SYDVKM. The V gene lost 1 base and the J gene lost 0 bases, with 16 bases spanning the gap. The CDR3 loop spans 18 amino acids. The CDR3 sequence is CASSLFDNLISSYNEQFF. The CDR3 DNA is TGTGCCAGCAGTTTATTCGATAACCTAATAAGCTCCTACAATGAGCAGTTCTTC.

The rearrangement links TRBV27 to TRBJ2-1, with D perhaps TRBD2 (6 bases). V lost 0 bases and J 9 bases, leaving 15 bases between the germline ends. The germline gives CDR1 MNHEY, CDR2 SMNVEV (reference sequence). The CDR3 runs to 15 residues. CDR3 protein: CASSLSSGLGSEQFF. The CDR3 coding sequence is TGTGCCAGCAGTTTATCTAGCGGCCTAGGTAGTGAGCAGTTCTTC.

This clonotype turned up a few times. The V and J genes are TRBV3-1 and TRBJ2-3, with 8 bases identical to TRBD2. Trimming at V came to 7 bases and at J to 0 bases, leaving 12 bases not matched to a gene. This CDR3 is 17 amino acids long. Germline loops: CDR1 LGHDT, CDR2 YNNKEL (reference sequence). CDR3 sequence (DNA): TGTGCCAGCACTCCCATTCTTGCGGGAGGCAGCACAGATACGCAGTATTTT. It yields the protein CASTPILAGGSTDTQYF.

DNA for the CDR3: TGTGCCAGCAGCACAGGACTAGCGGGAAACCAAGAGACCCAGTACTTC. Its translation is CASSTGLAGNQETQYF. This rearrangement joins TRBV3-1 to TRBJ2-5; 12 bases fit TRBD2. With V trimmed by 5 bases and J by 0 bases, 4 bases remained unmatched. CDR3 length: 16 amino acids. Germline lookup yields CDR1 LGHDT and CDR2 YNNKEL (reference sequence).

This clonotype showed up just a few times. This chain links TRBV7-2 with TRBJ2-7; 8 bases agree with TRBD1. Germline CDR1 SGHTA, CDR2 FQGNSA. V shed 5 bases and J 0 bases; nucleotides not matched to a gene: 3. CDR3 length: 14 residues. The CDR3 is CASSPGGASYEQYF. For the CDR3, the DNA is TGTGCCAGCAGCCCAGGGGGCGCCTCCTACGAGCAGTACTTC.

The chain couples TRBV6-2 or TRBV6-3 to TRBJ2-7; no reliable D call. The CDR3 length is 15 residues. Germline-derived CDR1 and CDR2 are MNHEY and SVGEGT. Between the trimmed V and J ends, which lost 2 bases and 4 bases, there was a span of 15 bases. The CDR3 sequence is CASSYVDALPYEQYF. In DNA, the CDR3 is TGTGCCAGCAGTTACGTGGATGCCCTACCATACGAGCAGTACTTC.

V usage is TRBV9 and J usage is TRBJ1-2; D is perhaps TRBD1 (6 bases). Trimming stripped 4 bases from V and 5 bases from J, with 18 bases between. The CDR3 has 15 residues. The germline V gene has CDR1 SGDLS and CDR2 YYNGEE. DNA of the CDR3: TGTGCCAGCAGCAATCTCTGGGACACAACATATGGCTACACCTTC. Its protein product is CASSNLWDTTYGYTF.

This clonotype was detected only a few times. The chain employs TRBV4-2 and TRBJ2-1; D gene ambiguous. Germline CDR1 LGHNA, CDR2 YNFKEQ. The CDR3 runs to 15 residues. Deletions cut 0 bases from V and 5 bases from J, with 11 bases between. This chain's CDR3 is CASSQDRARNNEQFF. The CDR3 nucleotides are TGTGCCAGCAGCCAAGATCGGGCTCGAAACAATGAGCAGTTCTTC.

CDR3 nucleotides: TGCGCCAGCAGCCGTGGCTTCGATGGTGAGCAGTTCTTC. Its protein product is CASSRGFDGEQFF. The chain employs TRBV4-1 and TRBJ2-1; D remains ambiguous. This CDR3 has 13 amino acids. V was shortened by 4 bases and J by 9 bases, with 13 bases between the two germline ends. Germline assignment: CDR1 MGHRA and CDR2 YSYEKL.

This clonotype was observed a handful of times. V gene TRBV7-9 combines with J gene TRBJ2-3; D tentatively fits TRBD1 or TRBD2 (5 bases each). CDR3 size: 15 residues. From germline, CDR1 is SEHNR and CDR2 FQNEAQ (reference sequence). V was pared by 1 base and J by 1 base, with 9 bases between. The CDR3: CASSLVGDRTDTQYF. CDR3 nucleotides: TGTGCCAGCAGCTTAGTCGGGGACCGCACAGATACGCAGTATTTT.

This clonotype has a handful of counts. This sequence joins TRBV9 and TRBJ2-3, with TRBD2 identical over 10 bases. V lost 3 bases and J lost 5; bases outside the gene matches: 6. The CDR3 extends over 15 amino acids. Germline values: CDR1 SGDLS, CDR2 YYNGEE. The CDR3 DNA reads TGTGCCAGCAGCGATCCGGGACTAGCGAAAGATACGCAGTATTTT. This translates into CASSDPGLAKDTQYF.

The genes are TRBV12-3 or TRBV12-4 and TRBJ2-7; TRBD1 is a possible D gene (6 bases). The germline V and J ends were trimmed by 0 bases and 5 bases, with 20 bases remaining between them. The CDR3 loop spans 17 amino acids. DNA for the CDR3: TGTGCCAGCAGTTTAGCGGGAGTGGTTCCAGGGGCCCACGAGCAGTACTTC. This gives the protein CASSLAGVVPGAHEQYF.

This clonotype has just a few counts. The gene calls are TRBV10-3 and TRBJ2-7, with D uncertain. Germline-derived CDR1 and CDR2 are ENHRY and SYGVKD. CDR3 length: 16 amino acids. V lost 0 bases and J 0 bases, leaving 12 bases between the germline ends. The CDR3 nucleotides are TGTGCCATCAGTGAGTCGACCTTTCCGAGCTCCTACGAGCAGTACTTC. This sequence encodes CAISESTFPSSYEQYF.

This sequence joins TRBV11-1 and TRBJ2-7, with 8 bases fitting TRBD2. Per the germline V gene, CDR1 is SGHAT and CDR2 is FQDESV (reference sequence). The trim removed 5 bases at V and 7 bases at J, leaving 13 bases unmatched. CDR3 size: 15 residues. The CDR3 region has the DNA TGTGCCAGCAGCGCAACTAGCGGAACTCCTCGAGAGCAGTACTTC. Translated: CASSATSGTPREQYF.

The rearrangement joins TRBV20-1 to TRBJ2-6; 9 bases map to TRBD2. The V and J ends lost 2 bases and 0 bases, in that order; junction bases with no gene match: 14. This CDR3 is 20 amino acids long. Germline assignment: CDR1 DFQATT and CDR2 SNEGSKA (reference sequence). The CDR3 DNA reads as TGCAGTGCTAGATTCTCGGGGGGTAGCGGGAGACACTCTGGGGCCAACGTCCTGACTTTC. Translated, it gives CSARFSGGSGRHSGANVLTF.

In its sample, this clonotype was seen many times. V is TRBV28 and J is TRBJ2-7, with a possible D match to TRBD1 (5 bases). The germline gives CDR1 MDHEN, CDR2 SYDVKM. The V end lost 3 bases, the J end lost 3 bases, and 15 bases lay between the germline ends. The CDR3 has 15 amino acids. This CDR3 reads CASSLYTGRVYEQYF. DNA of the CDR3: TGTGCCAGCAGTTTGTACACAGGAAGGGTCTACGAGCAGTACTTC.

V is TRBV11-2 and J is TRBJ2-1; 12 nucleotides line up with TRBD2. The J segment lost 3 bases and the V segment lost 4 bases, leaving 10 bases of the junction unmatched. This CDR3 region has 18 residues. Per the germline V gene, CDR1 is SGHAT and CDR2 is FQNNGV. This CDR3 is CASSSGTSGLLGYNEQFF. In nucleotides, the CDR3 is TGTGCCAGCAGCTCAGGGACTAGCGGGCTCCTGGGCTACAATGAGCAGTTCTTC.

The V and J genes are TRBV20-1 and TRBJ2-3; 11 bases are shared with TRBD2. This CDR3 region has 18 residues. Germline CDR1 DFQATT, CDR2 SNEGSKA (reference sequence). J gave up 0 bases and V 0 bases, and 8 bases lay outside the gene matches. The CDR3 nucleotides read TGCAGTGCTAGAGATCTACTAGCGGGGGTAACTAGCACAGATACGCAGTATTTT. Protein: CSARDLLAGVTSTDTQYF.

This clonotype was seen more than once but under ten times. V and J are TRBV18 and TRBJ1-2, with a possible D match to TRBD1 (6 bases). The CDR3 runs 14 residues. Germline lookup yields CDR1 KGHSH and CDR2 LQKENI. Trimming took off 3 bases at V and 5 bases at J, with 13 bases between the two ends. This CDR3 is CASSPIPGVYGYTF. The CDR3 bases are TGTGCCAGCTCACCCATTCCAGGGGTGTATGGCTACACCTTC.

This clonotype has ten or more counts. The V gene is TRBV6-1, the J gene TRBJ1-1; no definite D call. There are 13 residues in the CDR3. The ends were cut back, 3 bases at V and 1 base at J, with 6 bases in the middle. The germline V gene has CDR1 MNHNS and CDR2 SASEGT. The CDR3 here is CASSDLKNTEAFF. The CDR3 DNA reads TGTGCCAGCAGTGACCTAAAGAACACTGAAGCTTTCTTT.

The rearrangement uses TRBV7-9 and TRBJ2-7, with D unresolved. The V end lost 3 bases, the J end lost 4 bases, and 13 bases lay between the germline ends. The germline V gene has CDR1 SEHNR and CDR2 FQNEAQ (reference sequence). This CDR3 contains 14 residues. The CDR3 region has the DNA TGTGCCAGCAGCTTGGGTGGGGTCGGGTACGAGCAGTACTTC. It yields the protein CASSLGGVGYEQYF. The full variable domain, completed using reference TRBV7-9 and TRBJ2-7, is DTGVSQNPRHKITKRGQNVTFRCDPISEHNRLYWYRQTLGQGPEFLTYFQNEAQLEKSRLLSDRFSAERPKGSFSTLEIQRTEQGDSAMYLCASSLGGVGYEQYFGPGTRLTVT.

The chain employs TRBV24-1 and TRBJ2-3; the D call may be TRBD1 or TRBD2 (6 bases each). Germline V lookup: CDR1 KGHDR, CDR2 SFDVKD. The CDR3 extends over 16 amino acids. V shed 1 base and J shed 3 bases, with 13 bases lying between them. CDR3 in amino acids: CATSDFKGGPTDTQYF. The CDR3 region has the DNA TGTGCCACCAGTGATTTTAAGGGGGGCCCGACAGATACGCAGTATTTT.

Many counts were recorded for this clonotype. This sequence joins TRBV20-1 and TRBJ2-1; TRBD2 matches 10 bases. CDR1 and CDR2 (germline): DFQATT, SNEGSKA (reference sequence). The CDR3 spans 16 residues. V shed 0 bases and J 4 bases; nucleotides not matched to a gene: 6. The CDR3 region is CSARDLTSGDYNEQFF. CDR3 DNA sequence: TGCAGTGCTAGAGATCTCACTAGCGGGGATTACAATGAGCAGTTCTTC.

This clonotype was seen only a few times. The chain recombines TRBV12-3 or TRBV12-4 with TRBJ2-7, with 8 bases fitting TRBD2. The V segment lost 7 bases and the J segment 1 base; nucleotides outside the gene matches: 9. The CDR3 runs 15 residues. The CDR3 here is CASTASGRPSYEQYF. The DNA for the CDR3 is TGTGCCAGCACGGCTAGCGGGCGTCCGTCCTACGAGCAGTACTTC.